This paragraph covers one T cell receptor beta chain sequence. Its antigen is currently unknown. A far larger clone is one base from this, pointing to a likely read error. The sample originates from a study of blood T cells in healthy people across ages. A sample-barcoded 5' primer and a J-beta primer mix were used in a second PCR of about 7 to 12 cycles. Each cDNA molecule, via a template-switch adaptor with 12 random nucleotides, was tagged. Each CDR3 protein is one row after TCRdb ran MiXCR on the 5' RACE reads. There are 1.8 million or so distinct CDR3 sequences in the sample; about two fifths occur only once, and 20% to 25% lies in the top ten. The authors extracted at least 5.5 micrograms of total RNA per sample. General study findings and limits: Researchers said unsorted PBMCs prevented a conclusive naive versus antigen-experienced comparison. Roughly linear declines in TCR beta diversity per million T cells occurred with age.

CDR3 length equals 11 residues. V shed 5 bases and J shed 3 bases, with 4 bases lying between them. Per the germline V gene, CDR1 is LNHNV and CDR2 is YYDKDF (reference sequence). This receptor was obtained from a human donor in good health. The J gene is TRBJ2-5, the V gene TRBV15; D is uncertain. Input material: blood. CDR3 bases: TGTGCCACCAGCTTAAAAGAGACCCAGTACTTC. Amino acid sequence: CATSLKETQYF.